Listed below are T cell receptor beta chains from one sample, sequenced in a study of blood T cell repertoires in COVID-19. The method was immunoSEQ multiplex PCR; TCRdb's version includes in-frame clones alone and lacks a portion of them. This sample has around 200,000 clones, with 80% to 85% found just once. The sample consisted of peripheral blood. Receptor source: a man aged 50 or older with active or convalescent COVID-19. CDR3s include the opening cysteine and the closing phenylalanine or tryptophan. A D gene is named only where the DNA matches it firmly. For some rows the clone size is stated as once, few or many, or as a class when expanded; others skip it.

TGCGCCAGCAGCCAAGGTCCCGGGACTAGGCCTTACAATGAGCAGTTCTTC,CASSQGPGTRPYNEQFF,-,TRBV4-1,TRBJ2-1,TRBD2
TGTGCCAGCAGCGCCGGGACACCCAATTCACCCCTCCACTTT,CASSAGTPNSPLHF,few,TRBV9,TRBJ1-6,-
TGTGCCAGTAGTATTGTAATCTCCGGGGCCAACGTCCTGACTTTC,CASSIVISGANVLTF,-,TRBV19,TRBJ2-6,-
TGTGCCAGCAGCCTAATTGGGGGCCAAAATAGCAATCAGCCCCAGCATTTT,CASSLIGGQNSNQPQHF,-,TRBV21-1,TRBJ1-5,-
TGTGCCAGTAGTGGATCAGGGCGCAATCAGCCCCAGCATTTT,CASSGSGRNQPQHF,once,TRBV19,TRBJ1-5,-
TGTGCCAGCAGCCAAACGGTTGCGGGAATTGAGCAGTTCTTC,CASSQTVAGIEQFF,-,TRBV3-1/TRBV3-2,TRBJ2-1,-
TGCAGCGTTGAGCTAGCGGTCGATGAGCAGTTCTTC,CSVELAVDEQFF,-,TRBV29-1,TRBJ2-1,TRBD2
TGTGCCAGCAGCCCGGAGTATTCACCCCTCCACTTT,CASSPEYSPLHF,-,TRBV28,TRBJ1-6,-
TGTGCCAGCAGCGCCGGCCGGGGCTCTGGAAACACCATATATTTT,CASSAGRGSGNTIYF,-,TRBV13,TRBJ1-3,-
TGTGCCAGCAGCCCTGGCGAGGGCTACGAGCAGTACTTC,CASSPGEGYEQYF,-,TRBV9,TRBJ2-7,-
TGCGCCAGCAGCTTGGCGGGGTGGGGATACAATGAGCAGTTCTTC,CASSLAGWGYNEQFF,-,TRBV5-1,TRBJ2-1,-
TGTGCCAGCAGTCCCCGACAGGGCGCTGAAGCTTTCTTT,CASSPRQGAEAFF,-,TRBV6-6,TRBJ1-1,TRBD1